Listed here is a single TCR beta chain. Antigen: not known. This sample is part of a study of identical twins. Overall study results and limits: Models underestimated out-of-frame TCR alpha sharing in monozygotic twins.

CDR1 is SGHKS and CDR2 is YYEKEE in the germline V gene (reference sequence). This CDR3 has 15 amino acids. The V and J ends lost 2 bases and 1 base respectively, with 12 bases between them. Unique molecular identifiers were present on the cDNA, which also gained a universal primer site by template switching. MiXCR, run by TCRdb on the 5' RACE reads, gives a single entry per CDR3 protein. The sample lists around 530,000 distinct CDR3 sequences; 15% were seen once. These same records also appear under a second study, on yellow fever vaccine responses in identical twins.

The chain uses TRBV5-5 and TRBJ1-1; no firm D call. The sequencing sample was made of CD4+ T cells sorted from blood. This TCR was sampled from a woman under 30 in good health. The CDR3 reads CASSFGPRGNTEAFF. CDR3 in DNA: TGTGCCAGCAGCTTCGGACCCCGAGGGAACACTGAAGCTTTCTTT.